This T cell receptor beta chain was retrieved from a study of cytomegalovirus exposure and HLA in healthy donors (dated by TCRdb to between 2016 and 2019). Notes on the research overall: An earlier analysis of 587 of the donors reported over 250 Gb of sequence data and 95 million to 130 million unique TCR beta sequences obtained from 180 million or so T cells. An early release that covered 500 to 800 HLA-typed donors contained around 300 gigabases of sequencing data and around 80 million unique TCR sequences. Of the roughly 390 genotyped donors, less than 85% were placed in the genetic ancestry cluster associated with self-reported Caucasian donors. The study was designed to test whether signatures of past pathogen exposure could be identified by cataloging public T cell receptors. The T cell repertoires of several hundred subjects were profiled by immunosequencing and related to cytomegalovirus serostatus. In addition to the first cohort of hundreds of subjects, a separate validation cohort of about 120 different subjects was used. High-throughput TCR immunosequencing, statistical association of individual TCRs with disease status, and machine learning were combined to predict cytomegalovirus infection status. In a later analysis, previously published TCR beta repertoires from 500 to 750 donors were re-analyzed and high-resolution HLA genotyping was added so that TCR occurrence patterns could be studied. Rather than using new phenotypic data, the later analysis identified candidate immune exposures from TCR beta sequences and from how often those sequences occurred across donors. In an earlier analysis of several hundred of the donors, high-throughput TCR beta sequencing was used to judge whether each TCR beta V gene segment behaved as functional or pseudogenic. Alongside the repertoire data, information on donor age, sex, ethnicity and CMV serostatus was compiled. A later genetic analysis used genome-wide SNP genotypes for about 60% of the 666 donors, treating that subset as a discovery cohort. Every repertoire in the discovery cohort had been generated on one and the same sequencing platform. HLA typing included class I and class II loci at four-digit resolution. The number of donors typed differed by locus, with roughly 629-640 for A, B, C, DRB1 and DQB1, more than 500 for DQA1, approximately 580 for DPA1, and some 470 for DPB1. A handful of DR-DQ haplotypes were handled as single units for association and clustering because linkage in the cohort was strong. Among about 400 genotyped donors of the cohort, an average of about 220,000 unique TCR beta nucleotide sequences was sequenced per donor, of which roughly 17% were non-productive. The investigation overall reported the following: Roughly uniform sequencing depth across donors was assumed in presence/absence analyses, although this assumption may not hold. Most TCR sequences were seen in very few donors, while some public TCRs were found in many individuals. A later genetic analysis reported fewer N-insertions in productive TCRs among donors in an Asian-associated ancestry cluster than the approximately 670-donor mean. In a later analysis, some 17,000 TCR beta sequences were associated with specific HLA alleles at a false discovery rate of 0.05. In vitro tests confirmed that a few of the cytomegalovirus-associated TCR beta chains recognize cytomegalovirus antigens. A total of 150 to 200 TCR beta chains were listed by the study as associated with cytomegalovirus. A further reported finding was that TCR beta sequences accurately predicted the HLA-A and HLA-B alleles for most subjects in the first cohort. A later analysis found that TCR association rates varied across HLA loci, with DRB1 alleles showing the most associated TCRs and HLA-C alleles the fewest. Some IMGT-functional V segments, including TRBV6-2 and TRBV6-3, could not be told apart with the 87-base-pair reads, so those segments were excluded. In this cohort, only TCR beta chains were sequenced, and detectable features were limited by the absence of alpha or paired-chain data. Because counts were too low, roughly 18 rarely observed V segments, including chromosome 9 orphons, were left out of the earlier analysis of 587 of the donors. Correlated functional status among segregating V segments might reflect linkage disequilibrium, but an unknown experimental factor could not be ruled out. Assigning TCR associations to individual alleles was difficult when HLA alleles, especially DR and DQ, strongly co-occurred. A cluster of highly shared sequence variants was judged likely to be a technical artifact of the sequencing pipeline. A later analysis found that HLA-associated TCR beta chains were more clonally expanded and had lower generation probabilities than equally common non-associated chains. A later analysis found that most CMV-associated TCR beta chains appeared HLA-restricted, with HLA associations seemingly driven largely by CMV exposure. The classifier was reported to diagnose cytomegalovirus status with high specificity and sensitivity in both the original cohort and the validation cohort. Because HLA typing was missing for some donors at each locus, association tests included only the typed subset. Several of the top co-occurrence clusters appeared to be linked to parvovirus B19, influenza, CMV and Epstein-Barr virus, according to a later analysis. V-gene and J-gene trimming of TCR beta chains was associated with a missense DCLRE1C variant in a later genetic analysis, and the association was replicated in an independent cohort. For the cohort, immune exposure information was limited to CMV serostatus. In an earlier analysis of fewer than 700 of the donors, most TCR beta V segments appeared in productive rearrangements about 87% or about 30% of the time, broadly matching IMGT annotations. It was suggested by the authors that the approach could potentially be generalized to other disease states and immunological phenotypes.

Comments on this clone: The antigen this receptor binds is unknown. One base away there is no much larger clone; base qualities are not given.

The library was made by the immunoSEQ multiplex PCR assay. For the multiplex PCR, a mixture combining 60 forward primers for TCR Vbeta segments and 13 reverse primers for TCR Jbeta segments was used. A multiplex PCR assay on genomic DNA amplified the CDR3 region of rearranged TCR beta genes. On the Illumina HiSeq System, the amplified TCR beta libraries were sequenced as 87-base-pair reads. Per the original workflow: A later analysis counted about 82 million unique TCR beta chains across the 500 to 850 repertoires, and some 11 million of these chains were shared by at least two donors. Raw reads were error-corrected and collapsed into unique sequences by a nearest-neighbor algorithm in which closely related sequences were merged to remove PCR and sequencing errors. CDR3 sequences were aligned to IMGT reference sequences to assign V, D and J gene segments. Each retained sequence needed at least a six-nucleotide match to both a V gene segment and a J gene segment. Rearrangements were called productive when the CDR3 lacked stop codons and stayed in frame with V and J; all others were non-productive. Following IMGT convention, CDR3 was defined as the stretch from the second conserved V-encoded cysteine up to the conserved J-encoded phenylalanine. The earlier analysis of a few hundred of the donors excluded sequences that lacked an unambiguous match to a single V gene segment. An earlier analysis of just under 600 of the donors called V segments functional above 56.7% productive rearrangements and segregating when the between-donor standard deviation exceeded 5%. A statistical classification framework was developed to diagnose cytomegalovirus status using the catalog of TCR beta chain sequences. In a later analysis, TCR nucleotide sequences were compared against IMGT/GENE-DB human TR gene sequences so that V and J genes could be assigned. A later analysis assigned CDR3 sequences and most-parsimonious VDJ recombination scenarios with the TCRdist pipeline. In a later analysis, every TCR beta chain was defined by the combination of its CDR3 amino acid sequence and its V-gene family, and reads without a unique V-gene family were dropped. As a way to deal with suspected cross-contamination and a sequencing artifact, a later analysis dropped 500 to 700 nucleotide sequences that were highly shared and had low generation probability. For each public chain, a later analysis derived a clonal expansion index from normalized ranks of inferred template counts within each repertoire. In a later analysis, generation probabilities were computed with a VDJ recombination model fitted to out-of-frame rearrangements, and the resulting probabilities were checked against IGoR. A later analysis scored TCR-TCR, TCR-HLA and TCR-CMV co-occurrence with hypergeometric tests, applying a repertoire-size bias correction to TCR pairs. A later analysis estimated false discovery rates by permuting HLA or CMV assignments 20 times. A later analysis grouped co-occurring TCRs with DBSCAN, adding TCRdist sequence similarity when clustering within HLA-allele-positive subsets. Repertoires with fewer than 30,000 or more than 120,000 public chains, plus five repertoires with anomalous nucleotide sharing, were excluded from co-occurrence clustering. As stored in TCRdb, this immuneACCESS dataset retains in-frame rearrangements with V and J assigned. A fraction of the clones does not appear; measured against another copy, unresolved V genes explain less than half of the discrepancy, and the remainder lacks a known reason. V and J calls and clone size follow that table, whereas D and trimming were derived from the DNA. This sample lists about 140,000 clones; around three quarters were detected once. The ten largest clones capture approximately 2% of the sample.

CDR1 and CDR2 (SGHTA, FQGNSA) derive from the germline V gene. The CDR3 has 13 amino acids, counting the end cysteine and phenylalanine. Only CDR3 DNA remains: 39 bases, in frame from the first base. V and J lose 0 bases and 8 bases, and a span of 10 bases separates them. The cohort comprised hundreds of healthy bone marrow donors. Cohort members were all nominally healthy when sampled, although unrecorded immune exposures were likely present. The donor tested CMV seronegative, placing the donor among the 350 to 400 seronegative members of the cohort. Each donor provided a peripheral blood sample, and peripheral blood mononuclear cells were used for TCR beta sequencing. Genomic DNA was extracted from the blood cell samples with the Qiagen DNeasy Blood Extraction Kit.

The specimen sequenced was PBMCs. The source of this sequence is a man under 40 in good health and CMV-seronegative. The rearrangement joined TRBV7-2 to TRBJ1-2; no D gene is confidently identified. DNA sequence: TGTGCCAGCAGCTTAGCGGGAGGTTTCGGCTACACCTTC. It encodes CASSLAGGFGYTF.